This T cell receptor (beta chain) was observed in a study of beta chain features in type 1 diabetes listed by TCRdb under 2018. In terms of the full investigation: No differences in mean age, gender distribution, total cell number or subset yield were found between patients and healthy donors. A total of around 110,000,000 sorted cells were examined across all samples, and RNA yield correlated strongly with the number of cells per subset. Naive and central memory subsets were obtained from all 28 donors, but regulatory and stem cell-like memory subsets were isolated from only 8 patients and roughly eight healthy donors. In the study, recently diagnosed type 1 diabetes patients and matched healthy donors were compared on the TCRB repertoires of their sorted circulating CD4+ T cell subsets.

For this clone: The clone's antigen remains unknown. Qualities for individual bases were not recorded, and no much larger clone is one base off.

Each donor gave one peripheral blood draw, around 0.12 L on average, collected into heparinised tubes. Naive, central memory, regulatory and stem cell-like memory CD4+ T cells were sorted on a BD FACSAria II using a panel including CD45RO, CCR7, CD25, CD127, CD95 and CD27. Every sorted population had a purity above 95%. PBMCs were isolated right away by Lymphoprep density gradient centrifugation and were stained directly, without culture. Samples were stained and sorted in pairs, with one healthy donor and one patient per experiment, so that batch effects were minimized. The entire isolated RNA was reverse transcribed using the High Capacity cDNA Reverse Transcription Kit, and thus expressed TCRB transcripts were sequenced. Naive, central memory and regulatory T cell samples underwent deep immunoSEQ sequencing, averaging approximately 3.3 million total reads per sample. Sorted cells were lysed in RLT buffer and RNA was extracted with DNase-treated RNeasy Micro or Mini kits, depending on cell number. To prevent cross-contamination, each cell subset was processed individually, whereas patient and healthy donor samples were processed jointly. The immunoSEQ multiplex PCR was used to amplify TCRB sequences from cDNA, generating 87-bp fragments that spanned the CDR3 region. The amplicons were sequenced using the Illumina HiSeq platform. Per the source publication's procedure: Synthetic template baselines were used to correct PCR bias computationally, reads within Hamming distance 2 were collapsed together, and singletons that could not be merged were discarded. By aligning reads against IMGT, V, D and J genes, CDR3 length, and insertions or deletions at six rearrangement sites were assigned. Within each subset, clonotype counts were normalized to sorted cell number, after which true diversity and Gini coefficients were computed with the tcR R package. The overlap coefficient, calculated on TCRB nucleotide sequences, was used to measure repertoire sharing. Out-of-frame TCRB sequences from naive cells were analyzed as a proxy for the pre-selection repertoire. TCRdb took over this immuneACCESS table, retaining in-frame rearrangements with V and J assigned. Such tables are incomplete; in checked studies, under half of the missing clones stem from an unresolved V gene, and the remainder is unexplained. Clone size and V and J calls were adopted from that table, with D and trimming inferred from the DNA. The sample includes under 850,000 clones, with around 15% observed a single time. Less than 0.025% of the sample is held by the ten biggest clonotypes.

The CDR3 numbers 16 residues from cysteine through phenylalanine. The read is trimmed to its CDR3 DNA, 48 bases read in frame from base 1. V gives up 1 base and J gives up 0 bases, and the segment between their germline ends measures 13 bases. Reading the germline V gene gives CDR1 SGHNT and CDR2 YENEEA. General findings and caveats noted by the study authors: Because small numbers of individuals were included in the HLA sub-analyses, any influence of HLA type on TCRB rearrangement was left unresolved. PCR might favor shorter templates, but patient and control samples were amplified and corrected together, so any skew would affect both groups equally. In all four CD4+ subsets, TCRB CDR3 length was moderately but significantly shorter in type 1 diabetes patients. Fewer insertions and more nucleotide deletions at VDJ recombination sites were observed in patients with type 1 diabetes, implying thymic rearrangement abnormalities. Sequencing cDNA rather than genomic DNA could over-represent highly expressing activated cells, although activation and CD3 levels did not differ between groups. Naive, central memory and regulatory TCRB repertoires appeared to be more similar among patients than among healthy donors.

Here the chain combines TRBV11-3 and TRBJ2-7, and possibly TRBD2, on 5 matching bases. Sequences were obtained from naive CD4+ T cells from blood. The sample's cell subset or site label, in plain terms: true naive CD4+ T cells. The clonotype originates from a man aged 18-30 years with type 1 diabetes. The CDR3 is CASSLATKRGSYEQYF. The sequenced DNA: TGTGCCAGCAGCTTAGCAACTAAACGGGGCTCCTACGAGCAGTACTTC.